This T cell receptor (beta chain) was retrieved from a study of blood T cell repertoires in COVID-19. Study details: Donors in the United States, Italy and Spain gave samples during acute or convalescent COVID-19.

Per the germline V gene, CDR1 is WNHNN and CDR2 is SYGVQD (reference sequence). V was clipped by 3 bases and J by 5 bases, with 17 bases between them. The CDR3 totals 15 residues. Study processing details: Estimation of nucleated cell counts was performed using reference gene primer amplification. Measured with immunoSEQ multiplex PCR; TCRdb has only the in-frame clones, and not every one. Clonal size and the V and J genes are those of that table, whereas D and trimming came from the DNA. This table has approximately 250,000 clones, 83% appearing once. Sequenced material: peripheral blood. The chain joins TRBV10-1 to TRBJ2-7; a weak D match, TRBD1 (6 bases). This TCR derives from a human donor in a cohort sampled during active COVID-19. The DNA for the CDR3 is TGCGCCAGCAGTGACCCGACAGGAACCGGCAACGAGCAGTACTTC. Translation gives CASSDPTGTGNEQYF.